Described below is a single T cell receptor (beta chain) sequence and its context. Its antigen is unidentified. Time point meaning: week 47, end of study. All doses held 300 ug of mutant IDH1 20-mer peptide, with topical imiquimod. The protocol was immunoSEQ multiplex PCR, while the TCRdb copy is restricted to in-frame clones and leaves out a portion. The profile shows about 56,000 clones, around four fifths of them singletons. This entry is derived from a study of a mutant IDH1 vaccine in newly diagnosed glioma. In the study overall: Beginning 4-6 weeks after radiotherapy alone, or with temozolomide cycles, vaccination took place. Before enrollment, the patients had been treated with radiotherapy alone, temozolomide alone, or both together. Most of them had received both. Week 35 held visit V12, while week 47 held visit V13.

This CDR3 region has 16 residues. Trimming pared 4 bases from V and 0 bases from J, leaving 16 bases between. Germline CDR1 and CDR2: SGHKS and YYEKEE (reference sequence). The specimen was PBMCs, collected from a glioma patient whose treatment included an IDH1 peptide vaccine. The chain uses TRBV5-5 and TRBJ1-1; D uncertain. This sequence originates from a woman aged 45-60 years with glioma. CDR3 protein: CASSPLDGRLNTEAFF. Here the CDR3 DNA reads TGTGCCAGCAGCCCATTGGACGGCCGCTTGAACACTGAAGCTTTCTTT. Full variable domain (missing parts from reference TRBV5-5 and TRBJ1-1): DAGVTQSPTHLIKTRGQQVTLRCSPISGHKSVSWYQQVLGQGPQFIFQYYEKEERGRGNFPDRFSARQFPNYSSELNVNALLLGDSALYLCASSPLDGRLNTEAFFGQGTRLTVV.